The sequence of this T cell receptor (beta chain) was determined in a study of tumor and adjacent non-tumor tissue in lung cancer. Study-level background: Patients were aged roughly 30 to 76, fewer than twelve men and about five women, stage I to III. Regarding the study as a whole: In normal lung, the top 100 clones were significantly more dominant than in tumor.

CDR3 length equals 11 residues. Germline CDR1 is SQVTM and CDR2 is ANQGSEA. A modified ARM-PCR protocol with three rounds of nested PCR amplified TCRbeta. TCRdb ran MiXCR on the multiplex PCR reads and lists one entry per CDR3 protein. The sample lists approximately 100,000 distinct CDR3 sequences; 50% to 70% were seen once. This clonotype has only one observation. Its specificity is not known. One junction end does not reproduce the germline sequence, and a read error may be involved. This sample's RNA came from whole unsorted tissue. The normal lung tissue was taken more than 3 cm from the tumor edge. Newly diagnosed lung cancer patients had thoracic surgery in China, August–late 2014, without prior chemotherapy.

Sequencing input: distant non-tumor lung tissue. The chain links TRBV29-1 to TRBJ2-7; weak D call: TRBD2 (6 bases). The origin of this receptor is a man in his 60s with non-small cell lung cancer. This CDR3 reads CSVPDGRRQCF. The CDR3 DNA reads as TGCAGCGTTCCTGACGGGAGAAGGCAGTGCTTC.